The clone carrying this TCR beta chain was found a few times. The antigen is not known. Then a second PCR, running roughly 7 to 11 cycles, was carried out with a sample-barcoded 5' primer and a J-beta primer mix. A single record per CDR3 protein comes from TCRdb applying MiXCR to the 5' RACE reads. The top ten clones hold about 4.1% of a sample with about 1.5 million distinct CDR3 sequences, roughly 43% of them seen once. The data are from a study of blood T cells in healthy people across ages. Each sample yielded at least 5.5 micrograms of PBMC total RNA. Regarding the study as a whole: Strong correlation linked observed beta diversity and percent naive T cells. Diversity estimates drawn from one million T cells were deemed underestimates. Per million T cells, TCR beta diversity dropped roughly linearly as age increased.

The CDR3 has 12 amino acids. Losses at the gene ends were 6 bases for V and 6 bases for J; bases not matched to a gene: 6. Germline V gene data show CDR1 as DFQATT and CDR2 as SNEGSKA (reference sequence). The J gene is TRBJ2-7, the V gene TRBV20-1; the match to TRBD1 covers 9 bases. The sequenced sample was blood. The sequence came from a woman younger than 35 in good health. CDR3: CSANTDRGEQYF. The CDR3, as DNA: TGCAGTGCAAACACGGACAGGGGCGAGCAGTACTTC.